This T cell receptor (beta chain) was captured by sequencing in a study of blood T cell repertoires in COVID-19. Study overall: Nucleic acid was either cDNA or gDNA, and it came from T cells, B-cell-depleted T cells, or PBMCs.

Profiled with immunoSEQ multiplex PCR; TCRdb holds only in-frame clones, not every one. This table holds approximately 200,000 clones, around 80% found once. Germline CDR1 GTSNPN, CDR2 SVGIG (reference sequence). This CDR3 comprises 14 residues. V lost 0 bases and J 8 bases, leaving 14 bases between the germline ends. Sequencing input: peripheral blood. The J gene is TRBJ1-5, the V gene TRBV30; D gene unclear. The sequence derives from a woman older than 75 with acute or convalescent COVID-19. CDR3 nucleotide sequence: TGTGCCTGGAGTGTCGACATCGGCGGGGAGCCCCAGCATTTT. It is translated as CAWSVDIGGEPQHF.